This TCR beta chain derives from a study of CXCR3-negative and CXCR3-positive naive CD8 T cells. The TRB libraries of cDNA were built by UMI-labeled 5' RACE. One entry per CDR3 protein, without DNA, is what TCRdb gives after re-calling the 5' RACE reads. This specimen shows about 130,000 distinct CDR3 sequences; the ten leading clones hold less than 0.55%. Of note for this clonotype: Antigen: not known.

General observations from the study: Naive CXCR3-positive and CXCR3-negative cells shared TRBV-TRBJ usage; memory cells diverged.

The CDR3 contains 13 residues. The sample was naive CXCR3- CD8+ T cells from blood. The subset here: CD45RO-CCR7+CD27+CD95- naive CD8+ T cells lacking CXCR3 (TNR3-). This clonotype originated in a human donor in good health. Some clones in this sample may be carry-over from other donors' samples. V and J are TRBV12-3 or TRBV12-4 and TRBJ1-2; TCRdb's D call, TRBD1, is unchecked because there is no DNA. The CDR3 here is CASSETGLYGYTF.